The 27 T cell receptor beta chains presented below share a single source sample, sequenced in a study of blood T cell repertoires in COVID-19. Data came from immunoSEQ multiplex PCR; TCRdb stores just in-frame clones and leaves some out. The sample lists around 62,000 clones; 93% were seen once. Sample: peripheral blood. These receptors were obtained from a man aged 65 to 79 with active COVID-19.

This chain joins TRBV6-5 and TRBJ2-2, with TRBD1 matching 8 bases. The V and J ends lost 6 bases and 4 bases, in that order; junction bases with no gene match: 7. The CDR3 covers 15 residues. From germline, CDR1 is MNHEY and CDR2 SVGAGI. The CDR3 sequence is CASSVDRGFTGELFF. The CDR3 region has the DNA TGTGCCAGCAGCGTCGACAGGGGATTCACCGGGGAGCTGTTTTTT.

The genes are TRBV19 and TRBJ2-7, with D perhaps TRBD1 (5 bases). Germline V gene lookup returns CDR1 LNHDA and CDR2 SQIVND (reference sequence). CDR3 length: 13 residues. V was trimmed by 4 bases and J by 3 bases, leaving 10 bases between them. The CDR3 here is CASSKDTYYEQYF. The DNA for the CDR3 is TGTGCCAGTAGTAAGGACACCTACTACGAGCAGTACTTC.

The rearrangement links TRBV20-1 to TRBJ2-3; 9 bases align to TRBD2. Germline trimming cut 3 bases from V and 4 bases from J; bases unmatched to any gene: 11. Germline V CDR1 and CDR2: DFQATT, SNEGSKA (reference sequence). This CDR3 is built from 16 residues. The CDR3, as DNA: TGCAGTGCTAGTACCTCTCCGCGGGGGGGAGCAGATACGCAGTATTTT. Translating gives CSASTSPRGGADTQYF.

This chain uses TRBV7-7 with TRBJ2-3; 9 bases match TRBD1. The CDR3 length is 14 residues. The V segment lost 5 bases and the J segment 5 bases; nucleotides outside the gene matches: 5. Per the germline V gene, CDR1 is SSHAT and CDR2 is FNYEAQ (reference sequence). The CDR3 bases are TGTGCCAGCAGCCAGGGACAGGGCGGAGATACGCAGTATTTT. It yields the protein CASSQGQGGDTQYF.

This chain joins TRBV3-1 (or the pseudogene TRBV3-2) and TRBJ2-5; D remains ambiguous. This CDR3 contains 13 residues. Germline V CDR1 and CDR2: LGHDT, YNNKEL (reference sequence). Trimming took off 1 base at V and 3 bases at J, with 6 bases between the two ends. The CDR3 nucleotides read TGTGCCAGCAGCCAAGTCCTCGAAGAGACCCAGTACTTC. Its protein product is CASSQVLEETQYF.

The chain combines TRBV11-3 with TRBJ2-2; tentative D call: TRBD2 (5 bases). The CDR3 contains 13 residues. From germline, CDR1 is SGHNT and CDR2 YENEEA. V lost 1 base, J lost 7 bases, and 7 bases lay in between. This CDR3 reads CASSLVRGGELFF. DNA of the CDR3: TGTGCCAGCAGCTTAGTCCGGGGCGGGGAGCTGTTTTTT.

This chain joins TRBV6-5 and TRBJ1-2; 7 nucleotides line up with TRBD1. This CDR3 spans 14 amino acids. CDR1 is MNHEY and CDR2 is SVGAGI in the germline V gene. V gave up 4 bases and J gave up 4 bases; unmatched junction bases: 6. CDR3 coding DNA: TGTGCCAGCAGTTCCCTGGGACAGTCCTATGGCTACACCTTC. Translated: CASSSLGQSYGYTF.

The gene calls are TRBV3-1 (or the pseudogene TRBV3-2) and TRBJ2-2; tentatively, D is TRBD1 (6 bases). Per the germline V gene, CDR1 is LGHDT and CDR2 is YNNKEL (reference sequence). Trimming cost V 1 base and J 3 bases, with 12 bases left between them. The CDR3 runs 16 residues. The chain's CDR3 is CASSQVLTGYTGELFF. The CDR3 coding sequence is TGTGCCAGCAGCCAAGTTCTAACAGGGTACACCGGGGAGCTGTTTTTT.

The DNA of the CDR3 is TGCGCCAGCAGCTTGAGACAGCTTGTGGATGGCTACACCTTC. Protein sequence: CASSLRQLVDGYTF. The chain links TRBV5-1 to TRBJ1-2, with D perhaps matching TRBD1 (5 bases). The germline V gene encodes CDR1 SGHRS and CDR2 YFSETQ. CDR3 length: 14 amino acids. Trimming pared 1 base from V and 6 bases from J, leaving 13 bases between.

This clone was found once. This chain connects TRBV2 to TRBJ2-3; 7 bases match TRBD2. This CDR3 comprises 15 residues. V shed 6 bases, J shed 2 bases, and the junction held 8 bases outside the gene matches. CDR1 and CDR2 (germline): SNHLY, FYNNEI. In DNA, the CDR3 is TGTGCCAGCAGGGTTACCGGGACTACCACAGATACGCAGTATTTT. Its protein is CASRVTGTTTDTQYF.

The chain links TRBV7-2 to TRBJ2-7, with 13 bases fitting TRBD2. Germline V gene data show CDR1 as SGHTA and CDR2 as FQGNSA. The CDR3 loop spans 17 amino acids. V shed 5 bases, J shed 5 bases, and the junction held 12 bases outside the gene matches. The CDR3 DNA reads TGTGCCAGCAGCCCTAGTCTGGGACTAGCGGGGTGGGACGAGCAGTACGTC. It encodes CASSPSLGLAGWDEQYV.

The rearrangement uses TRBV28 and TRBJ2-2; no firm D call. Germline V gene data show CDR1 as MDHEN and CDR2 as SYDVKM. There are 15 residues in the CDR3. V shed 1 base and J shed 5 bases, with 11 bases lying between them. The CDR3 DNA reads TGTGCCAGCAGTTTATCCGGTTCCGGGACCGGGGAGCTGTTTTTT. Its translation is CASSLSGSGTGELFF.

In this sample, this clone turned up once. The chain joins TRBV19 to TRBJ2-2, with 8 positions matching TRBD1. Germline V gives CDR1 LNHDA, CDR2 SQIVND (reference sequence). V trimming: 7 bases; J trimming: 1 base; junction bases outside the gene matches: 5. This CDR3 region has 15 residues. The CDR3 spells CASNSGTGNTGELFF. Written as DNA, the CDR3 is TGTGCCAGTAACTCCGGGACAGGGAACACCGGGGAGCTGTTTTTT. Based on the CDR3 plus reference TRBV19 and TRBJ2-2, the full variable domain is DGGITQSPKYLFRKEGQNVTLSCEQNLNHDAMYWYRQDPGQGLRLIYYSQIVNDFQKGDIAEGYSVSREKKESFPLTVTSAQKNPTAFYLCASNSGTGNTGELFFGEGSRLTVL.

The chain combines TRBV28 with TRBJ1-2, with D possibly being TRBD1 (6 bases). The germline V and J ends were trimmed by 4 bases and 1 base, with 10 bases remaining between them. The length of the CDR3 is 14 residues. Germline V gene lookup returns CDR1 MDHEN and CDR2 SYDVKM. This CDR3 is CASSSGALNYGYTF. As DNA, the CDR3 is TGTGCCAGCAGTTCAGGGGCGCTTAACTATGGCTACACCTTC.

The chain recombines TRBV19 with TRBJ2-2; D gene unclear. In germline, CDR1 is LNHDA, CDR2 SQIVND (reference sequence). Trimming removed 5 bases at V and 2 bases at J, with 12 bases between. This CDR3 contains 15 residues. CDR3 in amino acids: CASSFRFPNTGELFF. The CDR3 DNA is TGTGCCAGTAGTTTCAGATTTCCCAACACCGGGGAGCTGTTTTTT. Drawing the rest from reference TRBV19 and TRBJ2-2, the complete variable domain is DGGITQSPKYLFRKEGQNVTLSCEQNLNHDAMYWYRQDPGQGLRLIYYSQIVNDFQKGDIAEGYSVSREKKESFPLTVTSAQKNPTAFYLCASSFRFPNTGELFFGEGSRLTVL.

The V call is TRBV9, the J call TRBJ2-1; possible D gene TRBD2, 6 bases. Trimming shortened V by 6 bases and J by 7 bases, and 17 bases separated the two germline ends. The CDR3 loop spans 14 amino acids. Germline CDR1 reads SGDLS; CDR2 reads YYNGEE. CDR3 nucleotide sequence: TGTGCCAGCACCAAGGGATCGGGGGTGAATGAGCAGTTCTTC. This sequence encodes CASTKGSGVNEQFF.

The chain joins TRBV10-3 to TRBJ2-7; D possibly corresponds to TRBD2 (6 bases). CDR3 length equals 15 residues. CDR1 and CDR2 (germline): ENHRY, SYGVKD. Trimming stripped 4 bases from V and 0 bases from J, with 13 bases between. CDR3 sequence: CAISASVAGSYEQYV. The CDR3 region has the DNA TGTGCCATCAGTGCTAGCGTCGCGGGCTCCTACGAGCAGTACGTC.

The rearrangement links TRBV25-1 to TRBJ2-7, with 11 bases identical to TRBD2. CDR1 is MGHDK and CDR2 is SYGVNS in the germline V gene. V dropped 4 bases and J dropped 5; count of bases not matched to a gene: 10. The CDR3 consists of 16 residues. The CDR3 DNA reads TGTGCCAGCAGTGTCCTGACTAGCGGGGAACCACACGAGCAGTACTTC. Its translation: CASSVLTSGEPHEQYF.

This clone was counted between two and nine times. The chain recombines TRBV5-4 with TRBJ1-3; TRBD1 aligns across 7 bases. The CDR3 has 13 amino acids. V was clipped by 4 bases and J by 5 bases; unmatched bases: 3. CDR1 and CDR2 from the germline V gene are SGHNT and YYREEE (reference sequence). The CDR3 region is CASSTGDRNTIYF. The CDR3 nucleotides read TGTGCCAGCAGCACAGGGGATCGAAACACCATATATTTT.

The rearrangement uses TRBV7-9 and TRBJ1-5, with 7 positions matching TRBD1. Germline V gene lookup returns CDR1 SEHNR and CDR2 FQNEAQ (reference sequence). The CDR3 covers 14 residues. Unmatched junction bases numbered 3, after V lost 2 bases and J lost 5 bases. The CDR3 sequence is CASSLTGDHQPQHF. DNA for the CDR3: TGTGCCAGCAGCTTAACAGGGGATCATCAGCCCCAGCATTTT.

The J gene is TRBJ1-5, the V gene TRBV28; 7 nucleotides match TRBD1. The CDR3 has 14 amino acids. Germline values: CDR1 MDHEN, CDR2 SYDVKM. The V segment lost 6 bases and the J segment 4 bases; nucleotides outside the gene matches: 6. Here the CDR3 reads CASRSTGRNQPQHF. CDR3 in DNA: TGTGCCAGCAGATCGACAGGGAGGAATCAGCCCCAGCATTTT.

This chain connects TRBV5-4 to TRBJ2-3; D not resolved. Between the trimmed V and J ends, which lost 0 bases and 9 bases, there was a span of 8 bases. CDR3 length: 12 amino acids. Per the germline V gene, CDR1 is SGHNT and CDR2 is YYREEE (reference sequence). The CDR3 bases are TGTGCCAGCAGCTTGGACTCTTACACGCAGTATTTT. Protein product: CASSLDSYTQYF.

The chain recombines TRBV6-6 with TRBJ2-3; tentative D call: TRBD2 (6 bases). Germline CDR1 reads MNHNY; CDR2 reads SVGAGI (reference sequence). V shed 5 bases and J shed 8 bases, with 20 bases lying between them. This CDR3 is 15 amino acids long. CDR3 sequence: CASSSSGTAAGTQYF. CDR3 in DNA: TGTGCCAGCAGTAGTTCCGGGACTGCGGCAGGTACGCAGTATTTT.

CDR3 amino acids: CASSLWVGQGEVQFF. In DNA, the CDR3 is TGCGCCAGCAGCTTGTGGGTAGGACAGGGGGAGGTGCAGTTCTTC. The chain recombines TRBV5-1 with TRBJ2-1; TRBD1 aligns across 10 bases. The CDR3 runs to 15 residues. Germline V lookup: CDR1 SGHRS, CDR2 YFSETQ. The trim removed 1 base at V and 12 bases at J, leaving 10 bases unmatched.

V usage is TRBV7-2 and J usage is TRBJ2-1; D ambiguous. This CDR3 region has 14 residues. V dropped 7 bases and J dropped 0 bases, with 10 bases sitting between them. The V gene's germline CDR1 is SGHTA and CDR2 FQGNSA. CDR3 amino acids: CASTMSGSYNEQFF. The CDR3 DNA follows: TGTGCCAGCACTATGTCGGGCTCCTACAATGAGCAGTTCTTC.

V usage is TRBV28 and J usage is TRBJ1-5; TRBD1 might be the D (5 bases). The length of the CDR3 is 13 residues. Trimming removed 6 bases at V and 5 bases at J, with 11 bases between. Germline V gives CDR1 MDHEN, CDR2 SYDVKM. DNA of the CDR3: TGTGCCAGCAGCGGGACGGGGGATCAGCCCCAGCATTTT. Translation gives CASSGTGDQPQHF.

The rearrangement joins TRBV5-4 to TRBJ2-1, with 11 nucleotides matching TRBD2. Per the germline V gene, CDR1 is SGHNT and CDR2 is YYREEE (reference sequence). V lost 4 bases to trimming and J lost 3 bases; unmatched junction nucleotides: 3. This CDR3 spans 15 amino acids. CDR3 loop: CASSRGTSGYNEQFF. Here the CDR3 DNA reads TGTGCCAGCAGCAGAGGGACTAGCGGCTACAATGAGCAGTTCTTC.